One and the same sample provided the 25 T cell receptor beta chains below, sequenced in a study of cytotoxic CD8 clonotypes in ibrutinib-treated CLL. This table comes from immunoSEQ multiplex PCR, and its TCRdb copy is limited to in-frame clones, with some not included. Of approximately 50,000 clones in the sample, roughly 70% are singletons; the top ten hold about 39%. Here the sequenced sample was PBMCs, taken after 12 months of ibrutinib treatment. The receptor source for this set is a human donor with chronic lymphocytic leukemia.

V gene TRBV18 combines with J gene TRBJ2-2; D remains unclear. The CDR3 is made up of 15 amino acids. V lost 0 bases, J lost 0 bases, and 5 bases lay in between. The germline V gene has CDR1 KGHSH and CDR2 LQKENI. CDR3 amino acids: CASSPPGPNTGELFF. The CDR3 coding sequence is TGTGCCAGCTCACCACCAGGCCCGAACACCGGGGAGCTGTTTTTT.

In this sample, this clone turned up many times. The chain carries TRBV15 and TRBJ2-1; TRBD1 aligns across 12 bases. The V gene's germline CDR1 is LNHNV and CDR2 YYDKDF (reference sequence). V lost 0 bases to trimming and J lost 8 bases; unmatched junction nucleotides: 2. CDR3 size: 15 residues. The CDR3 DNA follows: TGTGCCACCAGCAGAGATGGGACAGGGGGCGATGAGCAGTTCTTC. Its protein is CATSRDGTGGDEQFF.

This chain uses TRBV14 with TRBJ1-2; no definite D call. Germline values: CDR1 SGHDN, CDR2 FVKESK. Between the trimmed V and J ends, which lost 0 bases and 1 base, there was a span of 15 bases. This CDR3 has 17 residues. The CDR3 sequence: CASSQDFAPKINYGYTF. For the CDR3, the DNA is TGTGCCAGCAGCCAAGATTTCGCCCCAAAGATTAACTATGGCTACACCTTC.

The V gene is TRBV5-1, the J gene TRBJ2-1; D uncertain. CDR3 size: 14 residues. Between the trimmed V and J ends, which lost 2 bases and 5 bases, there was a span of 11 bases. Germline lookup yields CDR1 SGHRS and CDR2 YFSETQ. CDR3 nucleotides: TGCGCCAGCAGCTTTGGCCAGGAAAACAATGAGCAGTTCTTC. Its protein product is CASSFGQENNEQFF.

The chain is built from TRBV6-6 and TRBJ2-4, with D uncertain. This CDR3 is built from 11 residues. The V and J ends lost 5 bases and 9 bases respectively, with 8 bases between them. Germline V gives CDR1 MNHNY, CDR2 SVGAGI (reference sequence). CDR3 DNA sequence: TGTGCCAGCAGTGCCGGGTCCATTCAGTACTTC. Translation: CASSAGSIQYF.

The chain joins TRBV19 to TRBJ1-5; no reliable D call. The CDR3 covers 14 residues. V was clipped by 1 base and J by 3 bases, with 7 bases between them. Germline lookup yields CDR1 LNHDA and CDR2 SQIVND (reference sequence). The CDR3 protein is CASSIGRFNQPQHF. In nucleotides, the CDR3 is TGTGCCAGTAGTATAGGACGCTTCAATCAGCCCCAGCATTTT.

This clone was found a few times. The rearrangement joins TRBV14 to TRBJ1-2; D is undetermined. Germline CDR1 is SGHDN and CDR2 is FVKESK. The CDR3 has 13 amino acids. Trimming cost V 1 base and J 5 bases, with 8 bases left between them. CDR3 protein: CASSQVVRYGYTF. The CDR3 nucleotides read TGTGCCAGCAGCCAAGTGGTCAGATATGGCTACACCTTC. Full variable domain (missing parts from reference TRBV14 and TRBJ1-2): EAGVTQFPSHSVIEKGQTVTLRCDPISGHDNLYWYRRVMGKEIKFLLHFVKESKQDESGMPNNRFLAERTGGTYSTLKVQPAELEDSGVYFCASSQVVRYGYTFGSGTRLTVV.

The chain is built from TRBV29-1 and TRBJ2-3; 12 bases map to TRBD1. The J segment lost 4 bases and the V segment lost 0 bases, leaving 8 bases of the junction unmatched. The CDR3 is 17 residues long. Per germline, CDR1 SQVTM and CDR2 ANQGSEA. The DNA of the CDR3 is TGCAGCGTTGAAGAGCGGGACAGGGGGCTGGTGGCAGATACGCAGTATTTT. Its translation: CSVEERDRGLVADTQYF.

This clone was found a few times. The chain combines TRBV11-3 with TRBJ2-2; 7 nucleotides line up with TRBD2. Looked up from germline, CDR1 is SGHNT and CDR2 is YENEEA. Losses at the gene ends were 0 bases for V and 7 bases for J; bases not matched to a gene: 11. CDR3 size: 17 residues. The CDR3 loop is CASSLDRVGGPIGELFF. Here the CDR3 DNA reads TGTGCCAGCAGCTTAGATCGAGTGGGAGGGCCCATCGGGGAGCTGTTTTTT.

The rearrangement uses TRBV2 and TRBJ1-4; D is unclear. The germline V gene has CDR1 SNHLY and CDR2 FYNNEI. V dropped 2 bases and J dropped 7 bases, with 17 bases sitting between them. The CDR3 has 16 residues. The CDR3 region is CASSELGGKFGEKLFF. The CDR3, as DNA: TGTGCCAGCAGTGAACTCGGAGGGAAATTCGGTGAAAAACTGTTTTTT.

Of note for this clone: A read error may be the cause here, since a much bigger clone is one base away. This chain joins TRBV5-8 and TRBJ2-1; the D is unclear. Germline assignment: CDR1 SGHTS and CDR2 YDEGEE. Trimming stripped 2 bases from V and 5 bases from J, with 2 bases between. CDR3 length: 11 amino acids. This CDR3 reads CASSLNNEQFF. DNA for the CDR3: TGTGCCAGCAGCTTAAACAATGAGCAGTTCTTC.

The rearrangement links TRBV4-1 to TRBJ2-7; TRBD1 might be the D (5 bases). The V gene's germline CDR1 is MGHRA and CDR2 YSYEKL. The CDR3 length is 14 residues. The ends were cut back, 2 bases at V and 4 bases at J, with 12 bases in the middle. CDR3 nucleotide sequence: TGCGCCAGCAGCCAACGAGTCCAGGGTTACGAGCAGTACTTC. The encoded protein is CASSQRVQGYEQYF.

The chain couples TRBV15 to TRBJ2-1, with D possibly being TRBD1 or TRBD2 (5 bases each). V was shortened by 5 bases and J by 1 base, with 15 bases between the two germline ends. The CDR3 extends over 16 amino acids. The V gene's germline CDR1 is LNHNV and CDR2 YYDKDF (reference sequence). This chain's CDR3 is CATSSGRRGSYNEQFF. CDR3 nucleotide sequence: TGTGCCACCAGCTCGGGACGTCGGGGATCCTACAATGAGCAGTTCTTC.

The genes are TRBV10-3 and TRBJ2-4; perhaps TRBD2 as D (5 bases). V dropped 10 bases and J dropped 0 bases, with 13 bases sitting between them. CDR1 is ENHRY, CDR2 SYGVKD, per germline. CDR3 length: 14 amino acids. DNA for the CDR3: TGTGCCACCGGGGATAGAATAGCCAAAAACATTCAGTACTTC. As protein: CATGDRIAKNIQYF.

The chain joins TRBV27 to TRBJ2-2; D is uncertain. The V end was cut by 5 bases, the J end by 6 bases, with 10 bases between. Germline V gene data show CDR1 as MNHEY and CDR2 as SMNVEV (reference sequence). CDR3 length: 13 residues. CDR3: CASSLRFPGELFF. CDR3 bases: TGTGCCAGCAGTCTACGTTTCCCCGGGGAGCTGTTTTTT.

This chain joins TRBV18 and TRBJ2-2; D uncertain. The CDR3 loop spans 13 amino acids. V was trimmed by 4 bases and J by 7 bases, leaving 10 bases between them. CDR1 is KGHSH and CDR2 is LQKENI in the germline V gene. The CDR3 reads CASSQERIGELFF. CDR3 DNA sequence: TGTGCCAGCTCACAAGAGAGGATCGGGGAGCTGTTTTTT. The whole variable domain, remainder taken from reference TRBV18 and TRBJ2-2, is NAGVMQNPRHLVRRRGQEARLRCSPMKGHSHVYWYRQLPEEGLKFMVYLQKENIIDESGMPKERFSAEFPKEGPSILRIQQVVRGDSAAYFCASSQERIGELFFGEGSRLTVL.

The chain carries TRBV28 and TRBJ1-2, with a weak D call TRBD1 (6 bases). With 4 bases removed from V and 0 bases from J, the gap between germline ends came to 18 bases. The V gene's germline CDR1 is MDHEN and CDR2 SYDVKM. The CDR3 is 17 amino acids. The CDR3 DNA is TGTGCCAGCAGTTCGCGTCCAGGGGCTTTAGCTAACTATGGCTACACCTTC. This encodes CASSSRPGALANYGYTF.

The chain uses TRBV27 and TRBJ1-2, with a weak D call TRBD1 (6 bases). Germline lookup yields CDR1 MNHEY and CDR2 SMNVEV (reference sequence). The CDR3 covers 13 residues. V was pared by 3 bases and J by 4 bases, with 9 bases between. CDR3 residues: CASSLEGGYGYTF. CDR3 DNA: TGTGCCAGCAGTTTGGAGGGGGGCTATGGCTACACCTTC.

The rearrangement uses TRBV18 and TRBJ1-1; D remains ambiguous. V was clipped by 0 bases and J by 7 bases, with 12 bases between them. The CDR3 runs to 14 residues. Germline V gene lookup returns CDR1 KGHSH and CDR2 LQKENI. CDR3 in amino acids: CASSPPITRFEAFF. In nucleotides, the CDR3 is TGTGCCAGCTCACCACCGATTACCCGGTTTGAAGCTTTCTTT.

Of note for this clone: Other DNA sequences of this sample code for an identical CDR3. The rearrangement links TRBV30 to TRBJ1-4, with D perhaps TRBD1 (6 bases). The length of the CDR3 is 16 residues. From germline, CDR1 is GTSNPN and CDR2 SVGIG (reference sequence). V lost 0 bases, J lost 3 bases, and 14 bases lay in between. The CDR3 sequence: CAWSVGGGASNEKLFF. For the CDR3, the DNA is TGTGCCTGGAGTGTAGGTGGGGGCGCTTCTAATGAAAAACTGTTTTTT.

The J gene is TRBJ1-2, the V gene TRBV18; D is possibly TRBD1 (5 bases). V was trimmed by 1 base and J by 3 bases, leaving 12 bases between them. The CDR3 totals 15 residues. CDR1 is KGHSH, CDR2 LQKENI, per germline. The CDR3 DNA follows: TGTGCCAGCTCACCACAGAGGGGATCAGACTATGGCTACACCTTC. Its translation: CASSPQRGSDYGYTF.

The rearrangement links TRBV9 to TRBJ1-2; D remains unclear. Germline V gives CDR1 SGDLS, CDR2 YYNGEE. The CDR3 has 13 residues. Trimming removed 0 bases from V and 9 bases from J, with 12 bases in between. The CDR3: CASSVDGGSRYTF. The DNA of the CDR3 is TGTGCCAGCAGCGTAGATGGAGGGTCCCGCTACACCTTC.

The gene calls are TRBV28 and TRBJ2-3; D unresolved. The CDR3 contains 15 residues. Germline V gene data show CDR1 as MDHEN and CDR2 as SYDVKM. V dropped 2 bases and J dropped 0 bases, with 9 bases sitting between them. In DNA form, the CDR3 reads TGTGCCAGCAGTTTACGATTCGGTAGCACAGATACGCAGTATTTT. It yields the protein CASSLRFGSTDTQYF.

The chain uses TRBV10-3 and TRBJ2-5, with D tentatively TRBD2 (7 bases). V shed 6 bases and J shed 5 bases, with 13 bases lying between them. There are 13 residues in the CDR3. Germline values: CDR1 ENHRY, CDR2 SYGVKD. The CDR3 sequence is CAISFSGGETQYF. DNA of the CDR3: TGTGCCATCAGCTTTTCGGGGGGCGAGACCCAGTACTTC.

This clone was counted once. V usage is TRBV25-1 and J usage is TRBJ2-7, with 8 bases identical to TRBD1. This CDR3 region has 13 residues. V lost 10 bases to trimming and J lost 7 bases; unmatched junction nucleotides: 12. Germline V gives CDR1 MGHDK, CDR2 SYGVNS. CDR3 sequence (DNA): TGTGCCACCTCCCGGACAGGGAGTGTTGAGCAGTACTTC. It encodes CATSRTGSVEQYF.